This T cell receptor beta chain was retrieved from a study of blood T cell repertoires in COVID-19. For the study at large: Spain, Italy and the United States supplied samples that represented acute and convalescent COVID-19. Sources were T cells, B-cell-depleted T cells, or PBMCs; the material itself was cDNA or gDNA.

The CDR3 runs to 15 residues. Germline loops: CDR1 LNHDA, CDR2 SQIVND (reference sequence). With V trimmed by 5 bases and J by 1 base, 2 bases remained unmatched. The assay was immunoSEQ multiplex PCR, and TCRdb's table has in-frame clones only and misses some. The sample records approximately 240,000 clones, 65% to 90% being singletons. Of note for this clone: At the DNA level, this CDR3 is encoded by other sequences in the same sample as well.

The chain has TRBV19 and TRBJ1-5, with TRBD1 matching 10 bases. The sample taken for sequencing was peripheral blood. The TCR was taken from a woman of 80 years or more with active or convalescent COVID-19. The chain's CDR3 is CASSPGQGSNQPQHF. In DNA, the CDR3 is TGTGCCAGTAGTCCGGGACAGGGGAGCAATCAGCCCCAGCATTTT.